This TCR beta chain is from a study of T cells in Graves' hyperthyroidism and ophthalmopathy. This clonotype was found many times. Patients with uncontrolled infections, other autoimmune diseases, pregnancy or lactation were excluded. In making diagnoses, clinical symptoms, serum thyroxine and TRAb, thyroid ultrasound and orbital computed tomography were all used. At first hyperthyroidism diagnosis, before any ophthalmopathy symptoms, the blood sample was collected. RNA transcripts served as the template for amplifying TCR beta CDR3 regions. Using the HTBI primer set, a first-round RT-PCR was run on the TCR CDR3. TCRdb re-called the multiplex PCR reads with MiXCR, one entry per CDR3 protein. The sample records 130,000 to 150,000 distinct CDR3 sequences, roughly 23% being singletons. The V segment lost 4 bases and the J segment 0 bases; nucleotides outside the gene matches: 4. From germline, CDR1 is SGHRS and CDR2 YFSETQ. CDR3 length: 15 residues.

The sample consisted of blood. The clonotype was recovered from a woman in her forties or fifties with Graves' hyperthyroidism that later progressed to Graves' ophthalmopathy. J is TRBJ2-1 and V is TRBV5-1, with TRBD1 matching 7 bases. Here the CDR3 reads CASSDGTASYNEQFF. The CDR3, as DNA: TGCGCCAGCAGCGACGGGACAGCCTCCTACAATGAGCAGTTCTTC.